This TCR beta chain was found in a study of blood T cell repertoires in COVID-19. Looking at the study overall: Acute and convalescent COVID-19 samples came from the United States, Italy and Spain.

How the authors handled the data: Amplification of reference gene primers provided the estimated nucleated cell counts. TCRdb's copy holds only in-frame clones and misses some; the assay was immunoSEQ multiplex PCR. Clone size and V and J calls were adopted from that table, with D and trimming inferred from the DNA. In the table there are under 110,000 clones, almost 95% of which are singletons. V gave up 6 bases and J gave up 7 bases; unmatched junction bases: 16. CDR3 length: 16 residues. CDR1 and CDR2 from the germline V gene are MDHEN and SYDVKM. The sample taken for sequencing was peripheral blood. The gene calls are TRBV28 and TRBJ2-7; 9 nucleotides agree with TRBD2. The receptor comes from a man over 45 with active COVID-19. For the CDR3, the DNA is TGTGCCAGCAGCCCTTTACGGGTAGCGGGAGCCTTAGAGCAGTACTTC. Translating it yields CASSPLRVAGALEQYF.